The 9 T cell receptor beta chains below come from one sample, sequenced in a study of blood T cells in healthy people across ages. A sample-barcoded 5' primer and a J-beta primer mix were used in a second PCR of roughly 7 to 12 cycles. In TCRdb, the 5' RACE reads were re-called with MiXCR into one record per CDR3 protein. In the table there are under 1,100,000 distinct CDR3 sequences, about 25% of which are singletons. This same sample was also part of a study on T cells of mothers and their children.

The sample taken for sequencing was blood. The receptors here all came from a girl between 2 and 10 years old in good health.

Only a few counts were recorded for this clonotype. This chain connects TRBV29-1 to TRBJ1-1; 7 positions agree with TRBD1. Germline assignment: CDR1 SQVTM and CDR2 ANQGSEA. This CDR3 comprises 13 residues. The V segment lost 6 bases and the J segment 7 bases; nucleotides outside the gene matches: 11. This CDR3 is CSVPTGATFEAFF. In DNA, the CDR3 is TGCAGCGTCCCCACAGGGGCGACCTTTGAAGCTTTCTTT.

The chain couples TRBV5-1 to TRBJ2-6; TRBD1 is a possible D gene (6 bases). Per germline, CDR1 SGHRS and CDR2 YFSETQ. This CDR3 contains 16 residues. The V and J ends lost 7 bases and 0 bases respectively, with 14 bases between them. The CDR3 is CASGGHQSSGANVLTF. The CDR3 coding sequence is TGCGCCAGCGGGGGACATCAAAGCTCTGGGGCCAACGTCCTGACTTTC.

The genes are TRBV7-8 and TRBJ1-4; the match to TRBD1 covers 7 bases. The germline V gene encodes CDR1 SGHVS and CDR2 FQNEAQ. The V segment lost 5 bases and the J segment 4 bases; nucleotides outside the gene matches: 7. The CDR3 is 15 amino acids. Written as DNA, the CDR3 is TGTGCCAGCAGCCTACCCAGGGGGGGTAATGAAAAACTGTTTTTT. Translation: CASSLPRGGNEKLFF.

This clonotype has more than one count but fewer than ten. The chain carries TRBV29-1 and TRBJ1-1, with D perhaps TRBD1 (6 bases). V was pared by 7 bases and J by 0 bases, with 9 bases between. The CDR3 is made up of 12 amino acids. Looked up from germline, CDR1 is SQVTM and CDR2 is ANQGSEA. The CDR3 spells CSADRMNTEAFF. CDR3 nucleotide sequence: TGCAGCGCTGACAGGATGAACACTGAAGCTTTCTTT.

The chain is built from TRBV4-1 and TRBJ2-5; no reliable D call. The germline V gene has CDR1 MGHRA and CDR2 YSYEKL. Between the trimmed V and J ends, which lost 0 bases and 2 bases, there was a span of 10 bases. This CDR3 is 15 amino acids long. The CDR3 spells CASSQDRNWQETQYF. In nucleotides, the CDR3 is TGCGCCAGCAGCCAAGACAGGAATTGGCAAGAGACCCAGTACTTC.

The genes are TRBV12-3 or TRBV12-4 and TRBJ2-5; D remains ambiguous. The CDR3 consists of 14 residues. V was clipped by 5 bases and J by 1 base, with 11 bases between them. The CDR3 region has the DNA TGTGCCAGCAGTCCCCGCCGGTTCCAAGAGACCCAGTACTTC. This translates into CASSPRRFQETQYF.

This clonotype showed up just a few times. The genes are TRBV7-2 and TRBJ1-5, with 7 bases that match TRBD1. J gave up 1 base and V 2 bases, and 2 bases lay outside the gene matches. Germline lookup yields CDR1 SGHTA and CDR2 FQGNSA. The CDR3 contains 15 residues. The CDR3 here is CASSLQGVSNQPQHF. For the CDR3, the DNA is TGTGCCAGCAGCTTACAGGGGGTGAGCAATCAGCCCCAGCATTTT.

The chain's CDR3 is CASSPRSGAESEQYF. The CDR3 region has the DNA TGTGCCAGCAGCCCCCGGTCAGGGGCCGAGAGCGAGCAGTACTTC. The chain couples TRBV6-2 or TRBV6-3 to TRBJ2-7, with a possible D match to TRBD1 (6 bases). Germline CDR1 is MNHEY and CDR2 is SVGEGT. CDR3 length: 15 residues. Between the trimmed V and J ends, which lost 6 bases and 6 bases, there was a span of 21 bases.

The gene calls are TRBV4-1 and TRBJ2-5; D possibly corresponds to TRBD1 (6 bases). Judging by the DNA end, TRBJ2-7 fits better; the J call may be wrong. CDR1 and CDR2 (germline): MGHRA, YSYEKL. The CDR3 is made up of 16 amino acids. The CDR3 coding sequence is TGCGCCAGCAGCCCTCTAAGATTAGGGGGAAACTACGAGCAGTACTTC. This encodes CASSPLRLGGNYEQYF.